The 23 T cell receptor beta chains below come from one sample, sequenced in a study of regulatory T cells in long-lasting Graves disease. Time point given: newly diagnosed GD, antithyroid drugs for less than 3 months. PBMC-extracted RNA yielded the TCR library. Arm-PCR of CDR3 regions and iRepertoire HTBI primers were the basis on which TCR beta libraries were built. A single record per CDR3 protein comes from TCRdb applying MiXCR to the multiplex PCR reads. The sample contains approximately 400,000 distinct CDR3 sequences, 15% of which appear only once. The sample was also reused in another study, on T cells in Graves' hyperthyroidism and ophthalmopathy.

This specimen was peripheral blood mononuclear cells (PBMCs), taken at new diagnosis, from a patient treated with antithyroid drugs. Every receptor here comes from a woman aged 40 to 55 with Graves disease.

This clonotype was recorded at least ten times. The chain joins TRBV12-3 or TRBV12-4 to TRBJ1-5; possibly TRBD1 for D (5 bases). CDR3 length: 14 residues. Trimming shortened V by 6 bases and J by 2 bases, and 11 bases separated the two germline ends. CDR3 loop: CASRLDTGNQPQHF. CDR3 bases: TGTGCCAGCAGACTGGACACAGGCAATCAGCCCCAGCATTTT.

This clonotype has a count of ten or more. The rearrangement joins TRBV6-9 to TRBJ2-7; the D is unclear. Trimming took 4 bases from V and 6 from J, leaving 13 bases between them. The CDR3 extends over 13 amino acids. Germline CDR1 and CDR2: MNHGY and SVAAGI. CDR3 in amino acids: CASSLHASGEQYF. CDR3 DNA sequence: TGTGCCAGCAGTTTACATGCCTCGGGCGAGCAGTACTTC.

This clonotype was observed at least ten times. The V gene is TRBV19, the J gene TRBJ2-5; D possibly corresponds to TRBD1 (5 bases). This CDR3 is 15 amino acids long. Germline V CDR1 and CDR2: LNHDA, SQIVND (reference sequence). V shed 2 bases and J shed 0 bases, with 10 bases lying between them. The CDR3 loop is CASSIKWGHQETQYF. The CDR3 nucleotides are TGTGCCAGTAGTATAAAGTGGGGCCACCAAGAGACCCAGTACTTC.

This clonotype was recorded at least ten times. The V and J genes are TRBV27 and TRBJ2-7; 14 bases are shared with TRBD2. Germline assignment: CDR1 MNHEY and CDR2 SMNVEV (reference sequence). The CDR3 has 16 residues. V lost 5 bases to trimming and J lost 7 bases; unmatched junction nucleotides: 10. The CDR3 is CASSPLTSGRAREQYF. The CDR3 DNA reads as TGTGCCAGCAGTCCCCTGACTAGCGGGAGGGCGCGTGAGCAGTACTTC.

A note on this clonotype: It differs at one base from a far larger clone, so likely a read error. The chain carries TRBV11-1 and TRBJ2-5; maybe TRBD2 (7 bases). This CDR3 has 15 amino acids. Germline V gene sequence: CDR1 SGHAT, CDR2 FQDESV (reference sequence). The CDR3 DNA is TGTGCCAGCAGCCATAGGGGGGGGTCCTACAATGAGCGGTTCTTC. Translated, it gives CASSHRGGSYNERFF.

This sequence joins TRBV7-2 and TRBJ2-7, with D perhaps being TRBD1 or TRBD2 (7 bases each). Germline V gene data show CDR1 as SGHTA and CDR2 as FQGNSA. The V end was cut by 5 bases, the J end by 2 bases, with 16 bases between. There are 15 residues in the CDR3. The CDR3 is CASSPRQGGAYEQYF. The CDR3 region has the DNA TGTGCCAGCAGCCCCCGGCAGGGGGGGGCCTACGAGCAGTACTTC. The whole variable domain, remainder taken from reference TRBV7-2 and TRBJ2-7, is GAGVSQSPSNKVTEKGKDVELRCDPISGHTALYWYRQSLGQGLEFLIYFQGNSAPDKSGLPSDRFSAERTGGSVSTLTIQRTQQEDSAVYLCASSPRQGGAYEQYFGPGTRLTVT.

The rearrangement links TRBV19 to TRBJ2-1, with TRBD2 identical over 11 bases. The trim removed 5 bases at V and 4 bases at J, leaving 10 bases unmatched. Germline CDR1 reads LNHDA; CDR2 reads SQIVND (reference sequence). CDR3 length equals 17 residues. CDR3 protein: CASSQIAGGIIYNEQFF. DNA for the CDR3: TGTGCCAGTAGTCAAATAGCGGGAGGGATAATTTACAATGAGCAGTTCTTC. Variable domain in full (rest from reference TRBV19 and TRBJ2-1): DGGITQSPKYLFRKEGQNVTLSCEQNLNHDAMYWYRQDPGQGLRLIYYSQIVNDFQKGDIAEGYSVSREKKESFPLTVTSAQKNPTAFYLCASSQIAGGIIYNEQFFGPGTRLTVL.

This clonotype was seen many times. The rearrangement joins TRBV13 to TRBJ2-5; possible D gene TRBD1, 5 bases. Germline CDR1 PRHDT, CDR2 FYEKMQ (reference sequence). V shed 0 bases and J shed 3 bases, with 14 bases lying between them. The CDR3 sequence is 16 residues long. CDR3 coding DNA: TGTGCCAGCAGCTTAGGGAGTAAAGGGGCAAAAGAGACCCAGTACTTC. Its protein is CASSLGSKGAKETQYF.

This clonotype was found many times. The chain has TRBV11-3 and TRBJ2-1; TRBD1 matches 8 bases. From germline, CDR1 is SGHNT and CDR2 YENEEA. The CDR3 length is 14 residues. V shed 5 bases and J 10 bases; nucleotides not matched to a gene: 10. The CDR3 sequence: CASSLDRDFGEQFF. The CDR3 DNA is TGTGCCAGCAGCCTGGACAGGGATTTCGGCGAGCAGTTCTTC.

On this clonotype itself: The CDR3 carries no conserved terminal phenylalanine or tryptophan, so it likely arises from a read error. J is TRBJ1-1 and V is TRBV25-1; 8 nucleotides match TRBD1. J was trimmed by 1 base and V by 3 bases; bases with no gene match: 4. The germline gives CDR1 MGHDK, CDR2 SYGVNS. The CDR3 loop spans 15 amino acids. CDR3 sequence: CASSDPGTGNTEAFS. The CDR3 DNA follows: TGTGCCAGCAGTGATCCCGGGACAGGGAACACTGAAGCTTTCTCT.

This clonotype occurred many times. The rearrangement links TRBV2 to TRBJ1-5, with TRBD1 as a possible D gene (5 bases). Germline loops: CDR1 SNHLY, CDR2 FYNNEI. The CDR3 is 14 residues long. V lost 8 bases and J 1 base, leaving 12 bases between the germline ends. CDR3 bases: TGTGCCAGCGGGGGGAGTGGGAGCAATCAGCCCCAGCATTTT. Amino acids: CASGGSGSNQPQHF.

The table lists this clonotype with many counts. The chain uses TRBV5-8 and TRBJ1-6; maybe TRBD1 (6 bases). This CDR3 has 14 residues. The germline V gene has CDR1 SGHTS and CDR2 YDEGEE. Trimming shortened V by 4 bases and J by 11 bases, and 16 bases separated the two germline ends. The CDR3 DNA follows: TGTGCCAGCAGCCCCATGCGGACAGATACACCCCTCCACTTT. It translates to CASSPMRTDTPLHF.

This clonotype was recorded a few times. DNA of the CDR3: TGTGCCAGCAGCTCTGTAGGGGTTCCTGGAAACACCATATATTTT. Residues: CASSSVGVPGNTIYF. The chain combines TRBV11-3 with TRBJ1-3; a possible D gene is TRBD1 (5 bases). V dropped 4 bases and J dropped 2 bases, with 12 bases sitting between them. The CDR3 is 15 residues long. Looked up from germline, CDR1 is SGHNT and CDR2 is YENEEA.

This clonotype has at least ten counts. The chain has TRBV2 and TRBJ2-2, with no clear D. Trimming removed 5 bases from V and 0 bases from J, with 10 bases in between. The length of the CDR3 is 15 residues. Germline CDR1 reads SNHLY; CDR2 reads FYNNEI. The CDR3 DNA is TGTGCCAGCAGTCGTATGGGTGCGAACACCGGGGAGCTGTTTTTT. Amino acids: CASSRMGANTGELFF.

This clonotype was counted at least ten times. CDR3 residues: CAGTRTATGELFF. The CDR3 DNA reads TGTGCCGGGACAAGAACTGCCACCGGGGAGCTGTTTTTT. The chain combines TRBV6-1 with TRBJ2-2; D possibly corresponds to TRBD1 (6 bases). The CDR3 has 13 residues. Germline-derived CDR1 and CDR2 are MNHNS and SASEGT. Trimming stripped 11 bases from V and 4 bases from J, with 14 bases between.

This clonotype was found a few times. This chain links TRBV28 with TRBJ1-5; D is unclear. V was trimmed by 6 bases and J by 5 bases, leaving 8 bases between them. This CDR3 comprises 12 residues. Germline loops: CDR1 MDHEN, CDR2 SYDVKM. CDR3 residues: CASRPSDQPQHF. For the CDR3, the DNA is TGTGCCAGCAGGCCTTCGGATCAGCCCCAGCATTTT.

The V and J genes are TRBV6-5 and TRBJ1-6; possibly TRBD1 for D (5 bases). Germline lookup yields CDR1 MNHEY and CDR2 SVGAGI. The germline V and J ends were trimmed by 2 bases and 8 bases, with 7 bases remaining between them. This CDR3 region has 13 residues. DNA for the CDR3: TGTGCCAGCAGTTACGGGGGGGATTCACCCCTCCACTTT. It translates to CASSYGGDSPLHF.

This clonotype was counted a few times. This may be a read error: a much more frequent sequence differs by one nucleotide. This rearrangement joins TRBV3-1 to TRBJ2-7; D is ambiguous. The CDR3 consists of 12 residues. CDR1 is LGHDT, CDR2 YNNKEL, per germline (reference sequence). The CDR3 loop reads CASSHEPYGQYF. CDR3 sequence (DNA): TGTGCCAGCAGCCACGAGCCCTACGGGCAGTACTTC.

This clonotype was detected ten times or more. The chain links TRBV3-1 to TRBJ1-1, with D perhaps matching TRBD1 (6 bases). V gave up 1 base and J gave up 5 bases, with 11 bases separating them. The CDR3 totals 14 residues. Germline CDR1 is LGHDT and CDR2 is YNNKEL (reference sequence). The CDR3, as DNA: TGTGCCAGCAGCCAAGTCACAGGGAGGACTGAAGCTTTCTTT. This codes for CASSQVTGRTEAFF.

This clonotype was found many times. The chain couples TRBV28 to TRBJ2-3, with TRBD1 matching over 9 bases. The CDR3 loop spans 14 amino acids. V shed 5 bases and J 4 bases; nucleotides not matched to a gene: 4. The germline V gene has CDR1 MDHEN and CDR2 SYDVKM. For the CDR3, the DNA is TGTGCCAGCAGTAAACAGGGGGCCGCAGATACGCAGTATTTT. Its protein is CASSKQGAADTQYF.

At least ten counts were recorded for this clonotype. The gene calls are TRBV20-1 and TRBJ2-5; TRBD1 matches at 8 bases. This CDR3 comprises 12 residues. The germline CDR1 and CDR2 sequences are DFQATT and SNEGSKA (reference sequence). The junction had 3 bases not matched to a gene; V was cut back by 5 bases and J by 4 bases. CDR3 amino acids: CSARTGRETQYF. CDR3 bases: TGCAGTGCTCGGACAGGGAGAGAGACCCAGTACTTC.

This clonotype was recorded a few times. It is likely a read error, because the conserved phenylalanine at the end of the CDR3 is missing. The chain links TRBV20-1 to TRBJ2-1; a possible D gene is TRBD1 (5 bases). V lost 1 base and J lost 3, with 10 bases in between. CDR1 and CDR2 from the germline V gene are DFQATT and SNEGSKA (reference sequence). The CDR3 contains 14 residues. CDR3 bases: TGCAGTGCTAGAGGACAGCTCGGCTACAATGAGCAGTTCCTC. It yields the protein CSARGQLGYNEQFL.

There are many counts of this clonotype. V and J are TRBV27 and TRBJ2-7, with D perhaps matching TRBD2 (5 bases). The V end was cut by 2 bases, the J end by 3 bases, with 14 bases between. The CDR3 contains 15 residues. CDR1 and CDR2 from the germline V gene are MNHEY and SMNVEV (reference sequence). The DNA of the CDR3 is TGTGCCAGCAGTTTAGTGCCGGACTCGATCTACGAGCAGTACTTC. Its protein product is CASSLVPDSIYEQYF.